This T cell receptor beta chain was captured by sequencing in a study of cytotoxic CD8 clonotypes in ibrutinib-treated CLL. Extraction of roughly 2 micrograms of genomic DNA from cryopreserved PBMCs supplied material for TCR beta libraries. With sequencing, the targeted depth ranged from 1 in 200,000 to 1 in 1 million T cells. The repertoire was sequenced with immunoSEQ multiplex PCR; TCRdb's copy has only in-frame clones and lacks some. The table shows fewer than 150,000 clones, with about 85% occurring only once. V was shortened by 1 base and J by 4 bases, with 16 bases between the two germline ends. This CDR3 is built from 17 residues. Germline CDR1 reads MGHRA; CDR2 reads YSYEKL.

Sequenced here: PBMCs, sampled after 24 months of ibrutinib treatment. The chain has TRBV4-1 and TRBJ2-2; TRBD2 might be the D (6 bases). The sequence was obtained from a human donor with chronic lymphocytic leukemia. In DNA, the CDR3 is TGCGCCAGCAGCCAAGGGTTCGCGGGGAGAAGCACCGGGGAGCTGTTTTTT. Protein: CASSQGFAGRSTGELFF.